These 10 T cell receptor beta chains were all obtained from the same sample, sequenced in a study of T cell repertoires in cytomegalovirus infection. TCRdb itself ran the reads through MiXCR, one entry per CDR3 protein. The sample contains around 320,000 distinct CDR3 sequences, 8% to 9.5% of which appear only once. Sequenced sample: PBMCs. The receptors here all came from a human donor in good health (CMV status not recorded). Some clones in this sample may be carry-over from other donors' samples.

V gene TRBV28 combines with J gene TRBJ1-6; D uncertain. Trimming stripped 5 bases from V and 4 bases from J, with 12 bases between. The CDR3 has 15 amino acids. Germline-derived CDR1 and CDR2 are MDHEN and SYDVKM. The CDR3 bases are TGTGCCAGCAGTCCAGCGGGTAGTTATAATTCACCCCTCCACTTT. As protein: CASSPAGSYNSPLHF. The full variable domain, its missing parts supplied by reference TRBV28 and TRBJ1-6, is DVKVTQSSRYLVKRTGEKVFLECVQDMDHENMFWYRQDPGLGLRLIYFSYDVKMKEKGDIPEGYSVSREKKERFSLILESASTNQTSMYLCASSPAGSYNSPLHFGNGTRLTVT.

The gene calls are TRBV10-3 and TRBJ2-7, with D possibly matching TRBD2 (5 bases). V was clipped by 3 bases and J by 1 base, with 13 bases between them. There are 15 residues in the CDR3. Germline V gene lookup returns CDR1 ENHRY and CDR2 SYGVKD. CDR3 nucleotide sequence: TGTGCCATCAGTGAAGAGGGTAGCAGATCCTACGAGCAGTACTTC. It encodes CAISEEGSRSYEQYF.

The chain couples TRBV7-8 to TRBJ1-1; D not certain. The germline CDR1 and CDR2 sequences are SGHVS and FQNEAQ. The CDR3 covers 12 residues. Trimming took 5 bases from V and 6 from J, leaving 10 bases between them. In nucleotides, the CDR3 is TGTGCCAGCAGCCCCGGAGGCCCTGAAGCTTTCTTT. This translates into CASSPGGPEAFF.

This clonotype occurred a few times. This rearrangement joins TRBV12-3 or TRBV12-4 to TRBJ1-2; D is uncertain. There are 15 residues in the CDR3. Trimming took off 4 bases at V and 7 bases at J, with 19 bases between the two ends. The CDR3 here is CASSSPGRVGIGYTF. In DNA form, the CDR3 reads TGTGCCAGCAGTTCCCCCGGAAGGGTCGGTATTGGCTACACCTTC.

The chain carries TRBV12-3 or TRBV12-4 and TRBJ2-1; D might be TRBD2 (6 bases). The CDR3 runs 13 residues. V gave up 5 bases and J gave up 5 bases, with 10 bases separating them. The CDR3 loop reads CASSRGLHNEQFF. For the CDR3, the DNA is TGTGCCAGCAGTAGGGGACTTCACAATGAGCAGTTCTTC.

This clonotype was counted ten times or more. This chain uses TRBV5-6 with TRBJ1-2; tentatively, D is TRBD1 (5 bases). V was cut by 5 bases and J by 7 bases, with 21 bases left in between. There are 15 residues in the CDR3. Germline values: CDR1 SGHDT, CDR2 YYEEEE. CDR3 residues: CASSPWTGASRGYTF. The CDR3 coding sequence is TGTGCCAGCAGTCCTTGGACTGGGGCAAGTCGTGGCTACACCTTC.

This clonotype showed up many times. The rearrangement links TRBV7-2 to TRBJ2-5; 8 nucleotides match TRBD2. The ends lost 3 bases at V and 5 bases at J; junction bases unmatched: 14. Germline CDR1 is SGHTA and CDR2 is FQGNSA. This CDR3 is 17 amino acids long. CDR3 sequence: CASSFGINTGGRETQYF. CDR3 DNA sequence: TGTGCCAGCAGCTTCGGGATTAATACGGGGGGGCGGGAGACCCAGTACTTC.

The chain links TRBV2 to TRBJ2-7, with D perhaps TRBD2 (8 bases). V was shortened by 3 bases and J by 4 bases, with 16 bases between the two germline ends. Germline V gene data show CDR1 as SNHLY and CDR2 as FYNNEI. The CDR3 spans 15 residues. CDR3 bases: TGTGCCAGCAGTGACGGACTAGCAGGGGGTTACGAGCAGTACTTC. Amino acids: CASSDGLAGGYEQYF. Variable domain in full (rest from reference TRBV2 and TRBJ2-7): EPEVTQTPSHQVTQMGQEVILRCVPISNHLYFYWYRQILGQKVEFLVSFYNNEISEKSEIFDDQFSVERPDGSNFTLKIRSTKLEDSAMYFCASSDGLAGGYEQYFGPGTRLTVT.

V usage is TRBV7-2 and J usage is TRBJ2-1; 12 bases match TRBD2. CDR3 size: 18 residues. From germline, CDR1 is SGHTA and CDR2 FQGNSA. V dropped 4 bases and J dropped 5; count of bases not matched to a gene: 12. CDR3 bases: TGTGCCAGCAGCTCTCCAGGGGGAGGACTAGCGGGGAACAATGAGCAGTTCTTC. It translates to CASSSPGGGLAGNNEQFF.

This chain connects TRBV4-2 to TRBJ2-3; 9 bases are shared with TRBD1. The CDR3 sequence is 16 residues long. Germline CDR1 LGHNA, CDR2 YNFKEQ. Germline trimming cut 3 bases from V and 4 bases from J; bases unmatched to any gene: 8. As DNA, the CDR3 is TGTGCCAGCAGCCAGATGAGGACAGGGGCAGCAGATACGCAGTATTTT. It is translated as CASSQMRTGAADTQYF.